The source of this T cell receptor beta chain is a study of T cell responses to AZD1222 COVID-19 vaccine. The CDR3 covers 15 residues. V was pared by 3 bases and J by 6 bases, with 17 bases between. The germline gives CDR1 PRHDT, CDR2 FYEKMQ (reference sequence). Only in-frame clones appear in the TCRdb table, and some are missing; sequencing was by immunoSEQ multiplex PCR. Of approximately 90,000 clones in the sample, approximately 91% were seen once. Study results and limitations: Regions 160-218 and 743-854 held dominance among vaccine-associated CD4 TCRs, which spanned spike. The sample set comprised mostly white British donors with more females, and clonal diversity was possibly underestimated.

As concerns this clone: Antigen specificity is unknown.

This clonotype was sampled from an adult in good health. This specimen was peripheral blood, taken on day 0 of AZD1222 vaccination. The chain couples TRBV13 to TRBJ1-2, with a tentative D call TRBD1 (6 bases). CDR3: CASSFRDTLGHGYTF. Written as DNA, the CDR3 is TGTGCCAGCAGCTTCCGGGACACCCTAGGGCATGGCTACACCTTC.